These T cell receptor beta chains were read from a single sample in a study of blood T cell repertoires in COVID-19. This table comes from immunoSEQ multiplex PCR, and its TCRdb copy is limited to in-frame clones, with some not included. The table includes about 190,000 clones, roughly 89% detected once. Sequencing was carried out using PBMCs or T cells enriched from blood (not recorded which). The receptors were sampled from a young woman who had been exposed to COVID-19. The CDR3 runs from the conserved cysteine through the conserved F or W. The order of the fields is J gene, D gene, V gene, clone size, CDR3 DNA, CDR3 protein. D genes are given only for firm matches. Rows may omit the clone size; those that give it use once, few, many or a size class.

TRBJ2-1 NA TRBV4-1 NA TGCGCCAGCAGCTTACTAGGGCCCAACAATGAGCAGTTCTTC CASSLLGPNNEQFF
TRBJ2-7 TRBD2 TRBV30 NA TGTGCCTGGAGTGTATACGGGGGGGGCGACGAGCAGTACTTC CAWSVYGGGDEQYF
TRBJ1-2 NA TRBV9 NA TGTGCCAGCAGCGCCGATGATAAGGGGCCCGGTAACTATGGCTACACCTTC CASSADDKGPGNYGYTF
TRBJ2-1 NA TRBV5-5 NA TGTGCCAGCAGCTTCCCCGGACGGGGAGGAAATGAGCAGTTCTTC CASSFPGRGGNEQFF
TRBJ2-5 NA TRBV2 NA TGTGCCAGCAGTGGGCAAATGGGGGGGCGCGGCGAGACCCAGTACTTC CASSGQMGGRGETQYF
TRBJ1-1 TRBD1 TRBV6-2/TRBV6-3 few TGTGCCAGCAGTACCGTCAGGGGGCTGGATGAAGCTTTCTTT CASSTVRGLDEAFF
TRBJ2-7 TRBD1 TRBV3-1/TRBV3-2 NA TGTGCCAGCAGCCAAAGCCACAGGGGGCCCTACGAGCAGTACTTC CASSQSHRGPYEQYF
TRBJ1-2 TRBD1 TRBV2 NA TGTGCCAGCAGTGAAGACAGGGGGAACTATGGCTACACCTTC CASSEDRGNYGYTF
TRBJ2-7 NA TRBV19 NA TGTGCCAGTAAACAGGATCTAGGCGAGCAGTACTTC CASKQDLGEQYF
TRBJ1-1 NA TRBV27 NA TGTGCCAGCAGCCGAGGGATTATAGCTTTCTTT CASSRGIIAFF
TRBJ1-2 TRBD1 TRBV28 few TGTGCCAGCAACGAAGGGGGCGGATGGCTACACTTC CASNEGGGWLHF
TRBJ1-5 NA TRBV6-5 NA TGTGCCAGCAGTTACGGAGCGAATCAGCCCCAGCATTTT CASSYGANQPQHF
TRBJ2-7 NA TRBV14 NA TGTGCCAGCAGCGAAGGCGGCGCCCGCTACGAGCAGTACTTC CASSEGGARYEQYF
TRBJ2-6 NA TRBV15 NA TGTGCCACCAGCAGGTGGGCCCTGGATGGGGCCAACGTCCTGACTTTC CATSRWALDGANVLTF
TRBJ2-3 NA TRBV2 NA TGTGCCAGGGGGGCTGCTAGCACAGATACGCAGTATTTT CARGAASTDTQYF
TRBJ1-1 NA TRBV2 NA TGTGCCAGGATCGAGACAGAAGTGAACACTGAAGCTTTCTTT CARIETEVNTEAFF
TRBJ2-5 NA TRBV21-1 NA TGTGCCTACTTGAAGGAAGATCGGGGGGGGGATAAAGAGACCCAGTACTTC CAYLKEDRGGDKETQYF
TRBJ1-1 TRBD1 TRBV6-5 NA TGTGCCAGCAGATTGGACAGGTACACTGAAGCTTTCTTT CASRLDRYTEAFF
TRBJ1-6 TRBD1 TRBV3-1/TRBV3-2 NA TGTGCCAGCAGCCAAGGGACAGGGGCCAATTCACCCCTCCACTTT CASSQGTGANSPLHF
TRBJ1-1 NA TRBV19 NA TGTGCCAGTAGTCCCTATCAGGCGAACACTGAAGCTTTCTTT CASSPYQANTEAFF
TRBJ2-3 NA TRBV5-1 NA TGCGCCAGCAGCGCGGACAGACACACAGATACGCAGTATTTT CASSADRHTDTQYF
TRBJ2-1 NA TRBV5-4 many TGTGCCAGCAGCTTCCAACAGATTAACAATGAGCAGTTCTTC CASSFQQINNEQFF
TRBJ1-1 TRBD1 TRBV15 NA TGTGCCACCAGAAAACAGGGGACCACTGAAGCTTTCTTT CATRKQGTTEAFF
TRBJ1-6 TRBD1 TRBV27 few TGTGCCAGCAGTTCCCGGGACAGTTATAATTCACCCCTCCACTTT CASSSRDSYNSPLHF
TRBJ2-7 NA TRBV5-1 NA TGCGCCAGCACCTGGGGGCAGTCGACCTCCTACGAGCAGTACTTC CASTWGQSTSYEQYF
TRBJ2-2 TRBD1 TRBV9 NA TGTGCCAGCAGCCCCCATGGGGGACAGCACACCGGGGAGCTGTTTTTT CASSPHGGQHTGELFF
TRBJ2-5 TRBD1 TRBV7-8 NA TGTGCCAGCAGCCCCCCGGTACAGGGGACACAAGAGACCCAGTACTTC CASSPPVQGTQETQYF
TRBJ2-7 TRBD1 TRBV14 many TGTGCCAGCAGCCAAGAGGGATGGGACAGTTCCTACGAGCAGTACTTC CASSQEGWDSSYEQYF
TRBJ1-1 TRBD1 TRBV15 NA TGTGCCACCAGCAGAGATCAGGGGGGCACTGAAGCTTTCTTT CATSRDQGGTEAFF
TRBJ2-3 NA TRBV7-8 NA TGTGCCAGCAGCTTAGTGCAGTTCTCTAGCACAGATACGCAGTATTTT CASSLVQFSSTDTQYF
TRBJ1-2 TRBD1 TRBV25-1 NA TGTGCCAGCAAGTCTAGGGACAGGGTAAATGGCTACACCTTC CASKSRDRVNGYTF
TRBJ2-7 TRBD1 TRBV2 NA TGTGCCAGCAAGACCACAGGGGGCGCCTACGAGCAGTACTTC CASKTTGGAYEQYF
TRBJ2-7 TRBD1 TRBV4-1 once TGCGCCAGCAGCCCCGGGACAGGGCTCTACGAGCAGTACTTC CASSPGTGLYEQYF
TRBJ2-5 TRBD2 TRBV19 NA TGTGCCAGTAGTATGGAACTAGCGGGGGGGCAAGAGACCCAGTACTTC CASSMELAGGQETQYF
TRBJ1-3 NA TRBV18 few TGTGCCAGCTCACCCTTTGAGACAGGACCCACTGGAAACACCATATATTTT CASSPFETGPTGNTIYF
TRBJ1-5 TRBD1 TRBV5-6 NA TGTGCCAGCAGCTTCGGACAGGGTAATCAGCCCCAGCATTTT CASSFGQGNQPQHF
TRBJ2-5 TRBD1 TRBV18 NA TGTGCCAGCTCACCCTACAGGGGGCGGGATGAGACCCAGTACTTC CASSPYRGRDETQYF
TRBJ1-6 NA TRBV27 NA TGTGCCAGCAGTTTAAACAGGGTCAACAGCAATTCACCCCTCCACTTT CASSLNRVNSNSPLHF
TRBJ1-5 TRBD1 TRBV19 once TGTGCCAGTAGCGATACAGGGGACCAGCCCCAGCATTTT CASSDTGDQPQHF
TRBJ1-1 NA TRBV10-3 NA TGTGCCATCAGACAGGGAGAAGAGAACACTGAAGCTTTCTTT CAIRQGEENTEAFF
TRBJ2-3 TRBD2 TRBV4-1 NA TGCGCCAGCAGCCAAGGGGTTAGCGGGGGATTCGAGTCAGATACGCAGTATTTT CASSQGVSGGFESDTQYF
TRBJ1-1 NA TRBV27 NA TGTGCCAGCAGTTTTGTAGCTGGGAACACTGAAGCTTTCTTT CASSFVAGNTEAFF
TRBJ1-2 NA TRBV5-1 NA TGCGCCAGCAGCTTGGAGGACAGCGGCTATGGCTACACCTTC CASSLEDSGYGYTF
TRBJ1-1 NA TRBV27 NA TGTGCCAGCAGTTTAGGCAGGGGAGTTGAAGCTTTCTTT CASSLGRGVEAFF
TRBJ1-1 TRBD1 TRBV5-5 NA TGTGCCAGCAGCTTGCCGAACAGGGGTGGGACTGAAGCTTTCTTT CASSLPNRGGTEAFF
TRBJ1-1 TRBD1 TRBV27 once TGTGCCAGCAGTTCTTCCGGGACAGAGGCTTTCTTT CASSSSGTEAFF
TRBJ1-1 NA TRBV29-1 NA TGCAGCGCTAAAGAACAGGGCGTACCTGAAGCTTTCTTT CSAKEQGVPEAFF
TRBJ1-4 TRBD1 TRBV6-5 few TGTGCCAGCAGTTGGGTGACAGGGGGGAATGAAAAACTGTTTTTT CASSWVTGGNEKLFF
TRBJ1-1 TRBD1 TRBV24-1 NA TGTGCCACCAGTGATTCGACAGGGATTGAAGCTTTCTTT CATSDSTGIEAFF
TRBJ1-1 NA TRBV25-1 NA TGTGCCAGCAGTGAATTTCCTTCACATCCCGCTGAAGCTTTCTTT CASSEFPSHPAEAFF
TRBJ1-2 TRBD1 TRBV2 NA TGTGCCAGCAGGGCCGACAGGGGCTCTGGCTACACCTTC CASRADRGSGYTF